The 29 T cell receptor beta chains below come from one sample, sequenced in a study of cytomegalovirus exposure and HLA in healthy donors. Amplification used 60 Vbeta primers and 13 Jbeta primers. Profiling relied on immunoSEQ multiplex PCR, and the TCRdb table lists in-frame clones only, not all of them. The table shows 190,000 or so clones, with approximately 85% occurring only once. What was sequenced was PBMCs. All receptors come from a woman in her fifties or sixties in good health and CMV-seropositive.

The chain employs TRBV5-1 and TRBJ1-1; weak D call: TRBD1 (6 bases). This CDR3 is built from 15 residues. V lost 0 bases and J lost 5, with 14 bases in between. Per germline, CDR1 SGHRS and CDR2 YFSETQ. The CDR3 spells CASSLGSGVGTEAFF. The CDR3 region has the DNA TGCGCCAGCAGCTTGGGGTCAGGGGTCGGGACTGAAGCTTTCTTT.

This clone was seen once. This chain joins TRBV29-1 and TRBJ1-5, with D unresolved. The CDR3 has 12 amino acids. Germline V gene lookup returns CDR1 SQVTM and CDR2 ANQGSEA. The V end lost 7 bases, the J end lost 1 base, and 8 bases lay between the germline ends. DNA for the CDR3: TGCAGCGCTAGAGGGAGCAATCAGCCCCAGCATTTT. Translation: CSARGSNQPQHF.

The CDR3 bases are TGTGCCAGCAGTTACCGGGGTACAGATACGCAGTATTTT. The encoded protein is CASSYRGTDTQYF. V gene TRBV6-5 combines with J gene TRBJ2-3, with D possibly being TRBD2 (5 bases). This CDR3 contains 13 residues. The V and J ends lost 2 bases and 3 bases respectively, with 6 bases between them. Germline loops: CDR1 MNHEY, CDR2 SVGAGI.

This rearrangement joins TRBV7-9 to TRBJ1-4; D might be TRBD1 (6 bases). V was pared by 1 base and J by 0 bases, with 6 bases between. The CDR3 consists of 15 residues. Germline V gives CDR1 SEHNR, CDR2 FQNEAQ (reference sequence). For the CDR3, the DNA is TGTGCCAGCAGCTTAGGGACAGCAACTAATGAAAAACTGTTTTTT. Its protein is CASSLGTATNEKLFF.

The chain employs TRBV5-6 and TRBJ2-1; weak D call: TRBD1 (5 bases). CDR3 size: 15 residues. Trimming cost V 4 bases and J 2 bases, with 13 bases left between them. Looked up from germline, CDR1 is SGHDT and CDR2 is YYEEEE. For the CDR3, the DNA is TGTGCCAGCAGCACTGACAGAATTACCTACAATGAGCAGTTCTTC. Amino acids: CASSTDRITYNEQFF. The full variable domain, completed using reference TRBV5-6 and TRBJ2-1, is DAGVTQSPTHLIKTRGQQVTLRCSPKSGHDTVSWYQQALGQGPQFIFQYYEEEERQRGNFPDRFSGHQFPNYSSELNVNALLLGDSALYLCASSTDRITYNEQFFGPGTRLTVL.

The rearrangement uses TRBV6-5 and TRBJ2-5, with a tentative D call TRBD1 (5 bases). The length of the CDR3 is 14 residues. Trimming removed 0 bases from V and 5 bases from J, with 10 bases in between. The germline gives CDR1 MNHEY, CDR2 SVGAGI. The CDR3 DNA follows: TGTGCCAGCAGTTACTCGAAGACAGAGGAGACCCAGTACTTC. Its translation: CASSYSKTEETQYF.

This chain connects TRBV6-5 to TRBJ2-7; TRBD1 aligns across 9 bases. Losses at the gene ends were 6 bases for V and 0 bases for J; bases not matched to a gene: 3. This CDR3 region has 14 residues. Per germline, CDR1 MNHEY and CDR2 SVGAGI. The CDR3 here is CASRRDRVSYEQYF. Here the CDR3 DNA reads TGTGCCAGCAGAAGGGACAGGGTCTCCTACGAGCAGTACTTC.

The chain combines TRBV28 with TRBJ1-2; tentatively, D is TRBD1 (6 bases). V lost 7 bases and J lost 3, with 24 bases in between. Germline lookup yields CDR1 MDHEN and CDR2 SYDVKM. This CDR3 is 17 amino acids long. DNA of the CDR3: TGTGCCAGCATTAATAATTATGGGGGGGCGGACGACTATGGCTACACCTTC. This translates into CASINNYGGADDYGYTF.

V gene TRBV5-1 combines with J gene TRBJ1-2; a weak D match, TRBD1 (6 bases). Between the trimmed V and J ends, which lost 4 bases and 4 bases, there was a span of 17 bases. The CDR3 consists of 15 residues. Germline V CDR1 and CDR2: SGHRS, YFSETQ. This CDR3 reads CASSPATGKAYGYTF. The CDR3 nucleotides are TGCGCCAGCAGCCCCGCCACAGGGAAGGCCTATGGCTACACCTTC.

The chain combines TRBV2 with TRBJ2-5; D is possibly TRBD2 (5 bases). V lost 5 bases to trimming and J lost 5 bases, with 12 bases between them. Germline assignment: CDR1 SNHLY and CDR2 FYNNEI. The CDR3 is 13 residues long. This CDR3 is CASSLSPGETQYF. CDR3 nucleotide sequence: TGTGCCAGCAGTCTGTCGCCGGGGGAGACCCAGTACTTC.

The CDR3 spells CASSPAGQAYEQYF. CDR3 in DNA: TGTGCCAGCAGCCCGGCGGGACAGGCCTACGAGCAGTACTTC. J is TRBJ2-7 and V is TRBV5-6; 8 bases fit TRBD1. Unmatched junction bases numbered 5, after V lost 4 bases and J lost 2 bases. This CDR3 contains 14 residues. Germline V CDR1 and CDR2: SGHDT, YYEEEE.

Regarding this clone: At the DNA level, this CDR3 is encoded by other sequences in the same sample as well. This chain joins TRBV5-1 and TRBJ2-5, with 8 positions matching TRBD1. Trimming cost V 1 base and J 5 bases; bases outside gene matches: 4. Germline values: CDR1 SGHRS, CDR2 YFSETQ. The CDR3 is 14 residues long. The CDR3 sequence: CASSLTGGRETQYF. In DNA form, the CDR3 reads TGCGCCAGCAGCTTGACAGGGGGGCGGGAGACCCAGTACTTC.

The rearrangement links TRBV6-6 to TRBJ2-1, with 7 bases that match TRBD1. The germline V gene encodes CDR1 MNHNY and CDR2 SVGAGI (reference sequence). The CDR3 is 11 amino acids. V was clipped by 6 bases and J by 10 bases; unmatched bases: 3. The DNA of the CDR3 is TGTGCCAGCAGACTACAGGGGGAGCAGTTCTTC. It specifies CASRLQGEQFF.

This clone is a singleton in its sample. This chain connects TRBV6-6 to TRBJ1-4, with unresolved D. CDR1 and CDR2 (germline): MNHNY, SVGAGI (reference sequence). Trimming shortened V by 6 bases and J by 0 bases, and 8 bases separated the two germline ends. The CDR3 is 14 residues long. In DNA form, the CDR3 reads TGTGCCAGCAGCTTAACTTCAACTAATGAAAAACTGTTTTTT. This gives the protein CASSLTSTNEKLFF.

The chain is built from TRBV28 and TRBJ2-7; 12 bases are a match to TRBD1. The trim removed 3 bases at V and 6 bases at J, leaving 6 bases unmatched. The CDR3 covers 15 residues. Germline CDR1 MDHEN, CDR2 SYDVKM. The chain's CDR3 is CASSFPGQGASEQYF. CDR3 nucleotide sequence: TGTGCCAGCAGTTTCCCGGGACAGGGGGCTTCCGAGCAGTACTTC.

This chain uses TRBV5-1 with TRBJ1-4; no reliable D call. The CDR3 loop spans 14 amino acids. Germline V gene lookup returns CDR1 SGHRS and CDR2 YFSETQ. Trimming removed 0 bases at V and 5 bases at J, with 8 bases between. CDR3: CASSLESLNEKLFF. As DNA, the CDR3 is TGCGCCAGCAGCTTGGAGAGCCTCAATGAAAAACTGTTTTTT.

The rearrangement uses TRBV25-1 and TRBJ2-1, with 9 positions matching TRBD2. Per germline, CDR1 MGHDK and CDR2 SYGVNS. The J segment lost 3 bases and the V segment lost 3 bases, leaving 12 bases of the junction unmatched. The CDR3 contains 18 residues. CDR3 sequence (DNA): TGTGCCAGCAGTGAGGGGAGTGGGCTAGCGGGATTCTACAATGAGCAGTTCTTC. As protein: CASSEGSGLAGFYNEQFF.

This clone was found once. Germline and junction disagree at one end, which may indicate a read error. The V call is TRBV18, the J call TRBJ2-5, with 7 bases matching TRBD1. This CDR3 is built from 15 residues. Germline V gene lookup returns CDR1 KGHSH and CDR2 LQKENI. CDR3 DNA sequence: TGTGCCAGCTCACTGACACAGGGGATACAAGGGACCCAGTACTTC. This translates into CASSLTQGIQGTQYF.

The rearrangement links TRBV7-6 to TRBJ1-1; D is unresolved. Germline CDR1 is SGHVS and CDR2 is FNYEAQ. V was cut by 6 bases and J by 1 base, with 6 bases left in between. CDR3 length equals 12 residues. This CDR3 reads CASRRENTEAFF. In DNA form, the CDR3 reads TGTGCCAGCAGGAGGGAGAACACTGAAGCTTTCTTT.

V and J are TRBV5-1 and TRBJ1-4, with TRBD1 identical over 7 bases. The CDR3 runs 14 residues. Trimming at V came to 7 bases and at J to 10 bases, leaving 13 bases not matched to a gene. Germline V gene data show CDR1 as SGHRS and CDR2 as YFSETQ. CDR3 nucleotide sequence: TGCGCCAGCGGCCAGGGACAGATGTACGGAAAACTGTTTTTT. It codes for CASGQGQMYGKLFF.

The chain links TRBV11-2 to TRBJ2-7, with 8 positions matching TRBD2. Germline trimming cut 2 bases from V and 2 bases from J; bases unmatched to any gene: 5. CDR3 length: 15 amino acids. Germline loops: CDR1 SGHAT, CDR2 FQNNGV. DNA for the CDR3: TGTGCCAGCAGCTTATGGCGGGGGGCGGCCTACGAGCAGTACTTC. Amino acid sequence: CASSLWRGAAYEQYF. Based on the CDR3 plus reference TRBV11-2 and TRBJ2-7, the full variable domain is EAGVAQSPRYKIIEKRQSVAFWCNPISGHATLYWYQQILGQGPKLLIQFQNNGVVDDSQLPKDRFSAERLKGVDSTLKIQPAKLEDSAVYLCASSLWRGAAYEQYFGPGTRLTVT.

This rearrangement joins TRBV2 to TRBJ2-1, with 9 positions matching TRBD1. V was clipped by 4 bases and J by 10 bases; unmatched bases: 5. The CDR3 is 13 residues long. Germline V gives CDR1 SNHLY, CDR2 FYNNEI. The CDR3 DNA sequence: TGTGCCAGCAGTGGACAGGGGGACGGCGAGCAGTTCTTC. As protein: CASSGQGDGEQFF.

This clone appeared a few times. This chain uses TRBV5-1 with TRBJ1-4; 8 bases are a match to TRBD1. The CDR3 totals 15 residues. The germline V gene has CDR1 SGHRS and CDR2 YFSETQ. V lost 4 bases, J lost 6 bases, and 8 bases stayed unmatched. The CDR3 spells CASSRTGGKDEKLFF. In DNA form, the CDR3 reads TGCGCCAGCAGCCGCACAGGGGGAAAGGATGAAAAACTGTTTTTT.

The V gene is TRBV5-5, the J gene TRBJ2-5; no firm D call. The J call may be in error: the DNA end matches TRBJ2-7 better. CDR3 length: 13 residues. Germline loops: CDR1 SGHKS, CDR2 YYEKEE (reference sequence). CDR3 nucleotides: TGTGCCAGCAGCTCCCCGGCGGAATACGAGCAGTACTTC. It is translated as CASSSPAEYEQYF.

The CDR3, as DNA: TGTGCCAGCAGCCTCGTCGGGGGGGCCTCTGGAAACACCATATATTTT. Encoded protein: CASSLVGGASGNTIYF. The chain has TRBV7-8 and TRBJ1-3; maybe TRBD1 (6 bases). The germline V gene has CDR1 SGHVS and CDR2 FQNEAQ. Between the trimmed V and J ends, which lost 5 bases and 0 bases, there was a span of 14 bases. The CDR3 is made up of 16 amino acids.

The chain uses TRBV20-1 and TRBJ2-5; D is ambiguous. The CDR3 totals 11 residues. The V and J ends lost 3 bases and 3 bases respectively, with 5 bases between them. Germline-derived CDR1 and CDR2 are DFQATT and SNEGSKA (reference sequence). The CDR3 sequence: CSARAEETQYF. The CDR3 DNA sequence: TGCAGTGCTAGGGCCGAAGAGACCCAGTACTTC.

The rearrangement uses TRBV10-2 and TRBJ2-1; D may be TRBD2 (5 bases). This CDR3 comprises 14 residues. The germline CDR1 and CDR2 sequences are WSHSY and SAAADI. Deletions cut 6 bases from V and 4 bases from J, with 13 bases between. The chain's CDR3 is CASRRLTGYNEQFF. CDR3 in DNA: TGCGCCAGCAGGCGACTTACGGGATACAATGAGCAGTTCTTC.

The chain joins TRBV19 to TRBJ2-1; 8 nucleotides align to TRBD1. Trimming at V came to 5 bases and at J to 4 bases, leaving 4 bases not matched to a gene. The CDR3 covers 14 residues. The germline V gene encodes CDR1 LNHDA and CDR2 SQIVND (reference sequence). The CDR3 is CASSRRDRYNEQFF. For the CDR3, the DNA is TGTGCCAGTAGTCGCCGGGACAGGTACAATGAGCAGTTCTTC.

The rearrangement uses TRBV6-1 and TRBJ1-3, with D uncertain. With 1 base removed from V and 1 base from J, the gap between germline ends came to 8 bases. Germline V gene lookup returns CDR1 MNHNS and CDR2 SASEGT. The CDR3 covers 15 residues. The chain's CDR3 is CASSEGAGSGNTIYF. The CDR3 DNA sequence: TGTGCCAGCAGTGAAGGAGCGGGGTCTGGAAACACCATATATTTT.